The source of this TCR beta chain is a study of T cells after yellow fever vaccination. Study conclusions and caveats: Abundant bulk-population clonotypes could contaminate the FACS-sorted repertoires.

The CDR3 consists of 17 residues. With V trimmed by 4 bases and J by 2 bases, 13 bases remained unmatched. Germline CDR1 is SGHNT and CDR2 is YYREEE (reference sequence). In this sample, this clonotype turned up a few times. The target antigen is unknown. Synthesis of TCR cDNA relied on 5'RACE template switching, which attached a universal primer site and UMIs. TCRdb reprocessed the 5' RACE reads via MiXCR and lists one record per CDR3 protein. The table lists 620,000 or so distinct CDR3 sequences, 17% of them singletons. The chain recombines TRBV5-4 with TRBJ1-2, with 8 bases aligning to TRBD1. The receptor was derived from a man aged 18 to 29 who received the YFV17D yellow fever vaccine. The material sequenced was PBMCs, taken 5 days after the first yellow fever vaccination. The CDR3 loop reads CASSQKRTGGLNYGYTF. As DNA, the CDR3 is TGTGCCAGCAGCCAAAAAAGAACAGGGGGTTTAAACTATGGCTACACCTTC.